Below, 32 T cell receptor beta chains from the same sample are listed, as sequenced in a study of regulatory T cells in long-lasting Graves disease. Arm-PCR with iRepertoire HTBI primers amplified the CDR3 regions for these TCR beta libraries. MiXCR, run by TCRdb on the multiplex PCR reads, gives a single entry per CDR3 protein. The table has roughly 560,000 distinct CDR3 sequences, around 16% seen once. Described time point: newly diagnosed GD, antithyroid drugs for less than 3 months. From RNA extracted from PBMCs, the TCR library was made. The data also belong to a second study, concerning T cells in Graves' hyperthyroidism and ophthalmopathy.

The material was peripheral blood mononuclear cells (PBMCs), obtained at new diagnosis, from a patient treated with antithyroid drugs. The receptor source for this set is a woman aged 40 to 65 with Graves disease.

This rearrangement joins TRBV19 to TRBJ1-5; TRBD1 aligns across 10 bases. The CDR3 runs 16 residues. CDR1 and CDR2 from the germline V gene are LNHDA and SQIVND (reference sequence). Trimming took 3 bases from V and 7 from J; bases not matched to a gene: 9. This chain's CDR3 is CASSIGPGQGPQPQHF. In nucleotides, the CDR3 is TGTGCCAGTAGTATCGGCCCGGGACAGGGGCCCCAGCCCCAGCATTTT.

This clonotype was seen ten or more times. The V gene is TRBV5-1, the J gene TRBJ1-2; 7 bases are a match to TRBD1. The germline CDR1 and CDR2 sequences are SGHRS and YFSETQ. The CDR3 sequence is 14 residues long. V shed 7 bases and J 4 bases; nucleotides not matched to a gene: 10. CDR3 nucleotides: TGCGCCAGCGGAACAGGGGAGCAGGGCTATGGCTACACCTTC. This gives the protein CASGTGEQGYGYTF.

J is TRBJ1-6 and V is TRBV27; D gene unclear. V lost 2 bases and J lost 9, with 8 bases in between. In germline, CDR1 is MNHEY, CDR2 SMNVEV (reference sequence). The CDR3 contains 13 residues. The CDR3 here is CASSLTKGSPLHF. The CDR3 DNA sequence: TGTGCCAGCAGTTTAACGAAGGGTTCACCCCTCCACTTT.

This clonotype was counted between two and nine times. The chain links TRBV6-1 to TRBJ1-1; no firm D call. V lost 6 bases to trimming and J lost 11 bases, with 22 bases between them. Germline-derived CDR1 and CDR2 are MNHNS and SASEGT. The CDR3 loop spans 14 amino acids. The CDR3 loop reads CASSGLTWDNLAFF. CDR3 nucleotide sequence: TGTGCCAGCAGCGGATTAACATGGGATAATTTGGCTTTCTTT.

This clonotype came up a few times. Here the CDR3 DNA reads TGCAGCGTTCTGCCCGGACCGGTGAACACTGAAGCTTTCTTT. Amino acid sequence: CSVLPGPVNTEAFF. The V gene is TRBV29-1, the J gene TRBJ1-1; D is unclear. The germline CDR1 and CDR2 sequences are SQVTM and ANQGSEA. The CDR3 is made up of 14 amino acids. V gave up 5 bases and J gave up 0 bases, with 13 bases separating them.

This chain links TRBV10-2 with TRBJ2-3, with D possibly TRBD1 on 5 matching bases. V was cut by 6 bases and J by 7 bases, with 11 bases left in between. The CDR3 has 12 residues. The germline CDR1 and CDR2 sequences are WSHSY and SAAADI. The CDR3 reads CASRTGDNTQYF. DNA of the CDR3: TGCGCCAGCAGAACAGGAGATAATACGCAGTATTTT.

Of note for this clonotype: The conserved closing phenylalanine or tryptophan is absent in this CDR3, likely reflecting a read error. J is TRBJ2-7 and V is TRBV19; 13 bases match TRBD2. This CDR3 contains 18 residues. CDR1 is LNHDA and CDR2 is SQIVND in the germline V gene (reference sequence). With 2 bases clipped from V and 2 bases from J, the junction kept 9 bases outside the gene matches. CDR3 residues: CASSIRGGTSGAAYEQYS. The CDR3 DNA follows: TGTGCCAGTAGTATAAGAGGCGGGACTAGCGGGGCAGCCTACGAGCAGTACTCC.

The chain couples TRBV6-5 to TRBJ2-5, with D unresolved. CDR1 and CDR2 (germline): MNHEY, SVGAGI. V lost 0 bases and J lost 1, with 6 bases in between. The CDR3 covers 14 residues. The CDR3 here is CASSYSKSQETQYF. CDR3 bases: TGTGCCAGCAGTTACTCGAAGAGCCAAGAGACCCAGTACTTC.

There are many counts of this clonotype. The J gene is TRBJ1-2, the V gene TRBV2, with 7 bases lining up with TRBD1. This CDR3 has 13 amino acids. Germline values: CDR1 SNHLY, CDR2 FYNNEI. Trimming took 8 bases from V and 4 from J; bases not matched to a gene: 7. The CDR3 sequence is CASQTGFVYGYTF. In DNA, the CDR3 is TGTGCCAGCCAGACAGGGTTTGTCTATGGCTACACCTTC.

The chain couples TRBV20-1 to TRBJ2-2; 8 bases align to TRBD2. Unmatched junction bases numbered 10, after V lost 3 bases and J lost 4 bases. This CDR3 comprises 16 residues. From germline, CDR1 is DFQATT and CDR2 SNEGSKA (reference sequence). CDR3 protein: CSARVGGGLGTGELFF. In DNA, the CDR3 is TGCAGTGCTAGGGTTGGCGGGGGGCTCGGCACCGGGGAGCTGTTTTTT.

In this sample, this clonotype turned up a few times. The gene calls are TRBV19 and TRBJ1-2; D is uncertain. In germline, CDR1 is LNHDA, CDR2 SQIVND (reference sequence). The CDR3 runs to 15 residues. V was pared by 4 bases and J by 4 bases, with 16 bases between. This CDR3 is CASSKPPLGFYGYTF. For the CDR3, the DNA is TGTGCCAGTAGTAAACCTCCCCTCGGGTTCTATGGCTACACCTTC.

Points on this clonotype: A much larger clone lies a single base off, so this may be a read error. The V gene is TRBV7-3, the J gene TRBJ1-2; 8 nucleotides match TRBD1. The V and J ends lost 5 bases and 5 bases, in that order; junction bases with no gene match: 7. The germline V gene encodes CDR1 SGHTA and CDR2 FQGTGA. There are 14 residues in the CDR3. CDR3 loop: CASSATGARYGYTF. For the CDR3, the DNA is TGTGCCAGCAGCGCGACAGGGGCTCGGTATGGCTACACCTTC.

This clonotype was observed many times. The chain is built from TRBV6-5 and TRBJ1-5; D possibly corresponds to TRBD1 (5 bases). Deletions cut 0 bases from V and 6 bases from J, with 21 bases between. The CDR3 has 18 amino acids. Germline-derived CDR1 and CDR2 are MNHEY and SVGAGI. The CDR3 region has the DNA TGTGCCAGCAGTTACTCGAGCAGGGTTGGGGGTGTTGGTCAGCCCCAGCATTTT. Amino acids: CASSYSSRVGGVGQPQHF.

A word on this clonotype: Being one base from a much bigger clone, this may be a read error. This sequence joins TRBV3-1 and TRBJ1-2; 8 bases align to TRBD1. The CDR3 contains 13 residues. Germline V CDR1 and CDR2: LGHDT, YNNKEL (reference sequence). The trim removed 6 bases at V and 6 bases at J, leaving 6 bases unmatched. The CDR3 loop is CASRRGQGHGYTF. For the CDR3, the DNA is TGTGCCAGCAGACGCGGACAGGGCCATGGCTACACCTTC.

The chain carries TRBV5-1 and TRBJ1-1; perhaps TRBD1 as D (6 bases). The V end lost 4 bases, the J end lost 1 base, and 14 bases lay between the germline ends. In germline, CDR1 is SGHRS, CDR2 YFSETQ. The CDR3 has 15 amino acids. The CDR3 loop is CASSPDTGRNTEAFF. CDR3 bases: TGCGCCAGCAGCCCCGATACAGGGAGGAACACTGAAGCTTTCTTT.

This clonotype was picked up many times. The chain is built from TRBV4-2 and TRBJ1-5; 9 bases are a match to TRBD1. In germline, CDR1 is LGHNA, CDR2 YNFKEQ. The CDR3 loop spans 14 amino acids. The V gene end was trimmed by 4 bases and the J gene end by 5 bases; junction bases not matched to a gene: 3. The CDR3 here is CASSPRDRDQPQHF. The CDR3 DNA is TGTGCCAGCAGCCCCCGGGACAGGGATCAGCCCCAGCATTTT.

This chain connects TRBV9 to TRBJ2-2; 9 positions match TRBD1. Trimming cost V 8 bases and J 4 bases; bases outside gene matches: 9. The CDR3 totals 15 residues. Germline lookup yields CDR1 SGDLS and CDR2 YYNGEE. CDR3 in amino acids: CASNPGQGITGELFF. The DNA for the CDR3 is TGTGCCAGTAACCCGGGACAGGGTATCACCGGGGAGCTGTTTTTT.

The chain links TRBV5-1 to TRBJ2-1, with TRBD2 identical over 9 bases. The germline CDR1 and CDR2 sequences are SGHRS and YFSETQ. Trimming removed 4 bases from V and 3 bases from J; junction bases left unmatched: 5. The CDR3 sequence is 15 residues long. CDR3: CASSLKRGDYNEQFF. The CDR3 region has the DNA TGCGCCAGCAGCCTTAAGCGGGGGGACTACAATGAGCAGTTCTTC.

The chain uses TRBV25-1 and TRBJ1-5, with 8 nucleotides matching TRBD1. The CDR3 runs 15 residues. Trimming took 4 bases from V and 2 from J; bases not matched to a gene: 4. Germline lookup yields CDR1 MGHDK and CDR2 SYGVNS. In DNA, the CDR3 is TGTGCCAGCAGTGCGGCAGGGGGCCGCAATCAGCCCCAGCATTTT. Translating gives CASSAAGGRNQPQHF.

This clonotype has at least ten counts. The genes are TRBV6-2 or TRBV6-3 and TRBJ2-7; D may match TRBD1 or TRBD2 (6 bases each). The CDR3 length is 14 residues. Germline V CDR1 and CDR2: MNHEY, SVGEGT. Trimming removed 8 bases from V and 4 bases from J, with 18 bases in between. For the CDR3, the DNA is TGTGCCAGCTCCCTGATGGGGGCGGGATACGAGCAGTACTTC. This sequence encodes CASSLMGAGYEQYF.

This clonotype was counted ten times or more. CDR3 residues: CASSRSRGGPTEAFF. In nucleotides, the CDR3 is TGTGCCAGCAGTAGGAGCAGGGGTGGGCCTACTGAAGCTTTCTTT. The rearrangement links TRBV6-1 to TRBJ1-1; D possibly corresponds to TRBD1 (6 bases). The V end was cut by 5 bases, the J end by 5 bases, with 18 bases between. Germline V gene lookup returns CDR1 MNHNS and CDR2 SASEGT. The CDR3 has 15 amino acids.

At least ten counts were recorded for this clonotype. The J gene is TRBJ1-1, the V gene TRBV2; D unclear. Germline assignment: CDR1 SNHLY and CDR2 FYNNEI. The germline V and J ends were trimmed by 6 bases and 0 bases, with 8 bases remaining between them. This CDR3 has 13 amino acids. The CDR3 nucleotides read TGTGCCAGCAGGATGTATGTGAACACTGAAGCTTTCTTT. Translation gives CASRMYVNTEAFF.

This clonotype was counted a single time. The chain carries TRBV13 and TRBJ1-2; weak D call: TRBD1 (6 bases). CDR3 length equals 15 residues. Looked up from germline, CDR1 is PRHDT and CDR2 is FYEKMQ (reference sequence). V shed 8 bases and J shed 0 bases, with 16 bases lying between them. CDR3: CASGIDRRANYGYTF. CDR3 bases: TGTGCCAGCGGCATAGACAGGAGAGCTAACTATGGCTACACCTTC.

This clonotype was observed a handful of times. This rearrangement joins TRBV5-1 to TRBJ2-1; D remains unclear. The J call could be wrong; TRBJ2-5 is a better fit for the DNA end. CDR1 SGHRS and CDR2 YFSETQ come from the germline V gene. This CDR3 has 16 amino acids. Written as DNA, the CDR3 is TGCGCCAGCAGCTTGGCCCTAGACACACGCCAAGAGACCCAGTACTTC. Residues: CASSLALDTRQETQYF.

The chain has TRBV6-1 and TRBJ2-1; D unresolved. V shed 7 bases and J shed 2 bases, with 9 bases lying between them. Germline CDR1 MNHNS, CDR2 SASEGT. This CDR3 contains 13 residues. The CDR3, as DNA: TGTGCCAGCACCCCTTCCCCCTACAATGAGCAGTTCTTC. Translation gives CASTPSPYNEQFF.

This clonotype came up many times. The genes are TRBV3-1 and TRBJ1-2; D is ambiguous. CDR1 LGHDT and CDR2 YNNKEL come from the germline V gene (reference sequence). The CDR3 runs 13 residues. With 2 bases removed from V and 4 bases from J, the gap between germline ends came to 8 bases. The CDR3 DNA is TGTGCCAGCAGCCAAAAGGCAGCCTATGGCTACACCTTC. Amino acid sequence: CASSQKAAYGYTF.

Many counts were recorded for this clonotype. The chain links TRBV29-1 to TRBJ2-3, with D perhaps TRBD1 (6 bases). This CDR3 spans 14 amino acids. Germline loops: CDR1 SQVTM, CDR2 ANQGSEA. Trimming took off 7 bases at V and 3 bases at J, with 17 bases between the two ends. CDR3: CSGDRGRGTDTQYF. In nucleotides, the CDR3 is TGCAGCGGGGATCGGGGCAGGGGTACAGATACGCAGTATTTT.

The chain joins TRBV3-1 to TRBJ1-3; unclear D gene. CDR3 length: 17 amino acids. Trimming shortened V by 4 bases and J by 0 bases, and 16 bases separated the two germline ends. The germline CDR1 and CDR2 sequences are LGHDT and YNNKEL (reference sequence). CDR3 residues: CASSPDGRRISGNTIYF. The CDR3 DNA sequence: TGTGCCAGCAGCCCAGACGGGCGGCGCATCTCTGGAAACACCATATATTTT.

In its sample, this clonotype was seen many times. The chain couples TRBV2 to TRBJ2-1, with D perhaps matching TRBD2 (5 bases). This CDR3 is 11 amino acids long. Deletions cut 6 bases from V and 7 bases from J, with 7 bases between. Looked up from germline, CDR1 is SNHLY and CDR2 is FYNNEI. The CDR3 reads CASSWRNEQFF. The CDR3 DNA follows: TGTGCCAGCAGCTGGAGGAATGAGCAGTTCTTC.

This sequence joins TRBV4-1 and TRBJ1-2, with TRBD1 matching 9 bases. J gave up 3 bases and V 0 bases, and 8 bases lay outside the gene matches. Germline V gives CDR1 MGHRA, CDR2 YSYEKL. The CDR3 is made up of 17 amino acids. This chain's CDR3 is CASSQDVTGGRHYGYTF. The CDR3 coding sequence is TGCGCCAGCAGCCAAGATGTGACAGGGGGGCGTCACTATGGCTACACCTTC.

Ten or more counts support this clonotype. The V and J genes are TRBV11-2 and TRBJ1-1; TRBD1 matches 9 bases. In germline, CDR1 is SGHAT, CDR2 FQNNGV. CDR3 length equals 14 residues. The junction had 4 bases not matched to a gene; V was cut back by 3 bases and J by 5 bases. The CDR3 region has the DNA TGTGCCAGCAGCTTGGGGACAGGGATGACTGAAGCTTTCTTT. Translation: CASSLGTGMTEAFF.

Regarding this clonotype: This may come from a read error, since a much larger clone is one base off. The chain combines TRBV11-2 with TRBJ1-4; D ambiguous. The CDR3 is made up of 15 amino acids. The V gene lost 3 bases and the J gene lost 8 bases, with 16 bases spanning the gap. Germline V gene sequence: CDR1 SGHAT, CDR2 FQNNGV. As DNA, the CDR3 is TGTGCCAGCAGCTTGAGGACGGTCCTTTGGGAAAAACTGTTTTTT. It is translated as CASSLRTVLWEKLFF.